This is a list of T cell receptor beta chains from one sample in a study of regulatory T cells in long-lasting Graves disease. TCRdb recomputed calls from the multiplex PCR reads with MiXCR, one row per CDR3 protein. The sample records roughly 300,000 distinct CDR3 sequences, around 19% being singletons. Here the sequenced sample was peripheral blood mononuclear cells (PBMCs), taken when the disease was refractory, from a patient treated with antithyroid drugs. The receptors stem from a female donor with Graves disease. Each CDR3 is given with its conserved first and last residue. The order of the fields is clone size, V gene, D gene, J gene, CDR3 protein, CDR3 DNA. The D gene is left open where the match is weak. Not all rows give a size; the values are once, few, many and, for expanded clones, a class.

clone size: -
V gene: TRBV27
D gene: -
J gene: TRBJ1-6
CDR3 protein: CASSREPSSYNSPLHF
CDR3 DNA: TGTGCCAGCAGCCGGGAGCCGAGCTCCTATAATTCACCCCTCCACTTT

clone size: many
V gene: TRBV28
D gene: TRBD1
J gene: TRBJ1-2
CDR3 protein: CASSPPTGGLYGYTF
CDR3 DNA: TGTGCCAGCAGTCCCCCGACAGGGGGACTTTATGGCTACACCTTC

clone size: -
V gene: TRBV6-2/TRBV6-3
D gene: -
J gene: TRBJ1-5
CDR3 protein: CASSAKGSVELNQPQHF
CDR3 DNA: TGTGCCAGCAGTGCGAAAGGGTCAGTAGAGTTAAATCAGCCCCAGCATTTT

clone size: few
V gene: TRBV9
D gene: -
J gene: TRBJ1-2
CDR3 protein: CASSVAPGADYGYTF
CDR3 DNA: TGTGCCAGCAGCGTAGCCCCAGGGGCTGACTATGGCTACACCTTC

clone size: many
V gene: TRBV11-2
D gene: -
J gene: TRBJ1-2
CDR3 protein: CASSLGPGTSNYGYTF
CDR3 DNA: TGTGCCAGCAGCTTAGGCCCCGGGACGTCTAACTATGGCTACACCTTC

clone size: few
V gene: TRBV29-1
D gene: -
J gene: TRBJ1-1
CDR3 protein: CSVRMQGMNTEAFF
CDR3 DNA: TGCAGCGTGAGAATGCAGGGGATGAACACTGAAGCTTTCTTT

clone size: many
V gene: TRBV7-2
D gene: -
J gene: TRBJ1-1
CDR3 protein: CASSLASYGGASTEAFF
CDR3 DNA: TGTGCCAGCAGCTTAGCGTCTTACGGGGGCGCGAGCACTGAAGCTTTCTTT

clone size: few
V gene: TRBV15
D gene: -
J gene: TRBJ1-2
CDR3 protein: CATSREGVGGYTF
CDR3 DNA: TGTGCCACCAGCAGAGAGGGGGTGGGAGGCTACACCTTC

clone size: -
V gene: TRBV10-3
D gene: -
J gene: TRBJ2-5
CDR3 protein: CAISTTSPETQYF
CDR3 DNA: TGTGCCATCAGCACCACTAGCCCGGAGACCCAGTACTTC

clone size: -
V gene: TRBV13
D gene: TRBD1
J gene: TRBJ1-1
CDR3 protein: CASSRSTGGSMNTEAFF
CDR3 DNA: TGTGCCAGCAGCCGTTCGACAGGGGGGTCGATGAACACTGAAGCTTTCTTT

clone size: many
V gene: TRBV27
D gene: -
J gene: TRBJ2-2
CDR3 protein: CASSLYYRANTGELFF
CDR3 DNA: TGTGCCAGCAGTTTATATTACAGGGCGAACACCGGGGAGCTGTTTTTT

clone size: -
V gene: TRBV4-1
D gene: -
J gene: TRBJ1-5
CDR3 protein: CASSVRDTRMSGNQPQHF
CDR3 DNA: TGCGCCAGCAGCGTACGGGACACACGTATGTCCGGCAATCAGCCCCAGCATTTT

clone size: many
V gene: TRBV15
D gene: -
J gene: TRBJ2-5
CDR3 protein: CATSSSGVEAGNKETQYF
CDR3 DNA: TGTGCCACCAGCAGTTCCGGTGTTGAGGCAGGGAACAAAGAGACCCAGTACTTC

clone size: many
V gene: TRBV28
D gene: TRBD1
J gene: TRBJ1-5
CDR3 protein: CASSKGQVSNQPQHF
CDR3 DNA: TGTGCCAGCAGCAAGGGACAGGTTAGCAATCAGCCCCAGCATTTT

clone size: many
V gene: TRBV12-3/TRBV12-4
D gene: -
J gene: TRBJ1-2
CDR3 protein: CASSSGFGYTF
CDR3 DNA: TGTGCCAGCAGTTCAGGGTTCGGCTACACCTTC

clone size: many
V gene: TRBV2
D gene: -
J gene: TRBJ1-2
CDR3 protein: CASGVTAETGGYTF
CDR3 DNA: TGTGCCAGCGGGGTGACAGCCGAAACGGGCGGCTACACCTTC

clone size: many
V gene: TRBV19
D gene: -
J gene: TRBJ1-5
CDR3 protein: CASSRVTGSNQPQHF
CDR3 DNA: TGTGCCAGTAGTAGAGTTACAGGGTCCAATCAGCCCCAGCATTTT

clone size: once
V gene: TRBV18
D gene: -
J gene: TRBJ2-3
CDR3 protein: CASSPNAQDTQYF
CDR3 DNA: TGTGCCAGCTCACCAAACGCGCAGGATACGCAGTATTTT

clone size: many
V gene: TRBV2
D gene: TRBD1
J gene: TRBJ1-4
CDR3 protein: CASGGQGTDNEKLFF
CDR3 DNA: TGTGCCAGCGGCGGACAGGGGACTGATAATGAAAAACTGTTTTTT

clone size: -
V gene: TRBV2
D gene: TRBD1
J gene: TRBJ2-7
CDR3 protein: CASSEGTGVYEQYF
CDR3 DNA: TGTGCCAGCAGTGAAGGGACAGGGGTTTACGAGCAGTACTTC

clone size: many
V gene: TRBV6-2/TRBV6-3
D gene: -
J gene: TRBJ1-1
CDR3 protein: CASSYLGGAEAFF
CDR3 DNA: TGTGCCAGCAGTTATCTCGGGGGTGCTGAAGCTTTCTTT

clone size: many
V gene: TRBV28
D gene: -
J gene: TRBJ2-7
CDR3 protein: CASSPGLYEQYF
CDR3 DNA: TGTGCCAGCAGCCCTGGACTCTACGAGCAGTACTTC

clone size: many
V gene: TRBV2
D gene: TRBD1
J gene: TRBJ1-5
CDR3 protein: CASSRQGLGQPQHF
CDR3 DNA: TGTGCCAGCAGTCGACAGGGGTTGGGTCAGCCCCAGCATTTT

clone size: many
V gene: TRBV3-1
D gene: -
J gene: TRBJ1-1
CDR3 protein: CASSILSGGTEAFF
CDR3 DNA: TGTGCCAGCAGCATCTTGAGTGGAGGGACTGAAGCTTTCTTT

clone size: many
V gene: TRBV20-1
D gene: -
J gene: TRBJ1-1
CDR3 protein: CSARGTEAFF
CDR3 DNA: TGCAGTGCTAGAGGCACTGAAGCTTTCTTT

clone size: -
V gene: TRBV3-1
D gene: TRBD1
J gene: TRBJ1-6
CDR3 protein: CASSQGTGGFSPLHF
CDR3 DNA: TGTGCCAGCAGCCAAGGGACAGGGGGCTTTTCACCCCTCCACTTT

clone size: few
V gene: TRBV19
D gene: -
J gene: TRBJ1-3
CDR3 protein: CASRKSVSGNTIYF
CDR3 DNA: TGTGCCAGTAGGAAATCAGTCTCTGGAAACACCATATATTTT

clone size: few
V gene: TRBV7-9
D gene: -
J gene: TRBJ1-1
CDR3 protein: CASSSEYMNTEAFF
CDR3 DNA: TGTGCCAGCAGCTCAGAGTACATGAACACTGAAGCTTTCTTT

clone size: -
V gene: TRBV4-2
D gene: TRBD2
J gene: TRBJ2-7
CDR3 protein: CASSPPSSGSINEQYF
CDR3 DNA: TGTGCCAGCAGCCCCCCGTCTAGCGGGAGTATCAACGAGCAGTACTTC

clone size: many
V gene: TRBV6-1
D gene: -
J gene: TRBJ1-1
CDR3 protein: CASISYWRNTEAFF
CDR3 DNA: TGTGCCAGCATCTCTTATTGGCGGAACACTGAAGCTTTCTTT

clone size: few
V gene: TRBV25-1
D gene: -
J gene: TRBJ1-4
CDR3 protein: CASSDRLLGEKLFF
CDR3 DNA: TGTGCCAGCAGTGATCGCCTACTTGGCGAAAAACTGTTTTTT

clone size: many
V gene: TRBV10-1
D gene: -
J gene: TRBJ1-1
CDR3 protein: CASSDYDRRNTEAFF
CDR3 DNA: TGCGCCAGCAGTGATTACGACAGGAGGAACACTGAAGCTTTCTTT

clone size: -
V gene: TRBV7-2
D gene: TRBD2
J gene: TRBJ2-3
CDR3 protein: CASSFSISGGVTDTQYF
CDR3 DNA: TGTGCCAGCAGCTTCAGTATTAGCGGGGGGGTCACAGATACGCAGTATTTT

clone size: many
V gene: TRBV29-1
D gene: TRBD2
J gene: TRBJ2-5
CDR3 protein: CSASGGAGETQYF
CDR3 DNA: TGCAGCGCCAGCGGGGGGGCCGGGGAGACCCAGTACTTC

clone size: many
V gene: TRBV28
D gene: -
J gene: TRBJ1-2
CDR3 protein: CASSLLGGYGYTF
CDR3 DNA: TGTGCCAGCAGTTTACTGGGTGGATATGGCTACACCTTC

clone size: few
V gene: TRBV19
D gene: -
J gene: TRBJ1-1
CDR3 protein: CASSPQGRNLNTEAFF
CDR3 DNA: TGTGCCAGTAGTCCCCAGGGGCGAAACCTGAACACTGAAGCTTTCTTT

clone size: few
V gene: TRBV19
D gene: TRBD1
J gene: TRBJ2-4
CDR3 protein: CASSMGTGTVQYF
CDR3 DNA: TGTGCCAGTAGTATGGGGACAGGGACGGTTCAGTACTTC

clone size: -
V gene: TRBV29-1
D gene: TRBD2
J gene: TRBJ2-7
CDR3 protein: CSVEIAGYEQYF
CDR3 DNA: TGCAGCGTTGAGATAGCGGGGTACGAGCAGTACTTC

clone size: many
V gene: TRBV7-6
D gene: -
J gene: TRBJ1-4
CDR3 protein: CASSSNSATNEKLFF
CDR3 DNA: TGTGCCAGCAGCTCGAACAGTGCAACTAATGAAAAACTGTTTTTT

clone size: few
V gene: TRBV20-1
D gene: TRBD1
J gene: TRBJ2-2
CDR3 protein: CSARGAGTGAGELFF
CDR3 DNA: TGCAGTGCTAGAGGAGCCGGGACAGGCGCCGGGGAGCTGTTTTTT

clone size: -
V gene: TRBV2
D gene: TRBD1
J gene: TRBJ2-1
CDR3 protein: CASSLDRGGVGEQFF
CDR3 DNA: TGTGCCAGCAGTCTGGACAGGGGTGGGGTTGGTGAGCAGTTCTTC

clone size: many
V gene: TRBV27
D gene: -
J gene: TRBJ1-4
CDR3 protein: CASSLSRQRRLAANEKLFF
CDR3 DNA: TGTGCCAGCAGTTTGAGTAGGCAGAGGCGCCTTGCAGCTAATGAAAAACTGTTTTTT

clone size: -
V gene: TRBV20-1
D gene: -
J gene: TRBJ2-1
CDR3 protein: CSAGALEAKAHNEQFF
CDR3 DNA: TGCAGTGCCGGGGCCTTGGAAGCCAAGGCACACAATGAGCAGTTCTTC

clone size: once
V gene: TRBV7-9
D gene: -
J gene: TRBJ1-4
CDR3 protein: CASSEPWVSEKLFF
CDR3 DNA: TGTGCCAGCAGCGAGCCATGGGTCAGTGAAAAACTGTTTTTT